In its sample, the clone carrying this TCR beta chain was seen many times. Its cognate antigen is unknown. This sample is part of a study of T-cell reconstitution after alpha-beta-depleted transplantation in children. Overall study findings and caveats: Several hundred expanded graft clones reportedly were the source of alpha-beta T cells about two months after transplant. There were some patients whose high TCRbeta diversity at day 60 came from surviving recipient T cells and thymic progenitors. One year post-transplant, T-cell counts and diversity were largely derived from T cells produced anew.

As it was prepared, the TCRbeta library received unique molecular identifiers. One entry per CDR3 protein, called by TCRdb with MiXCR from the PCR reads. The table records several thousand distinct CDR3 sequences, 20% to 25% of them present only once. The length of the CDR3 is 14 residues. V was trimmed by 3 bases and J by 9 bases, leaving 15 bases between them. The source is a male patient under 10 years old who had a stem cell transplant for acute lymphoblastic leukemia, so the T cells may come from the graft donor. The chain recombines TRBV23-1 with TRBJ2-1; no definite D call. TRBV23-1 is marked as an open reading frame, function uncertain. The sample consisted of PBMCs, mostly from graft donor cells, taken 60 days after TCRalphabeta/CD19-depleted stem cell transplant. CDR3 sequence reads: CASSQDPRLGEQFF. The DNA of the CDR3 is TGCGCCAGCAGTCAGGACCCCAGGCTGGGTGAGCAGTTCTTC.